Below, 21 T cell receptor beta chains from the same sample are listed, as sequenced in a study of cytomegalovirus exposure and HLA in healthy donors. The PCR made use of 60 Vbeta and 13 Jbeta primers. Data came from immunoSEQ multiplex PCR; TCRdb stores just in-frame clones and leaves some out. The sample includes approximately 130,000 clones, 75% to 85% of them seen just once. Material for sequencing was PBMCs. The receptors were sampled from a man aged 45-60 years in good health and CMV-seronegative.

Of note for this clone: It is likely a read error, because the conserved phenylalanine at the end of the CDR3 is missing. J is TRBJ1-6 and V is TRBV30; 7 bases fit TRBD1. The CDR3 extends over 13 amino acids. Unmatched junction bases numbered 4, after V lost 0 bases and J lost 11 bases. Per germline, CDR1 GTSNPN and CDR2 SVGIG (reference sequence). CDR3 in amino acids: CAWSVGQNTPLHL. The CDR3, as DNA: TGTGCCTGGAGTGTGGGACAGAATACACCCCTCCACCTT.

This clone came up a few times. V is TRBV4-1 and J is TRBJ1-4; tentatively, D is TRBD1 (5 bases). V lost 3 bases to trimming and J lost 4 bases, with 12 bases between them. The CDR3 has 15 amino acids. CDR1 and CDR2 from the germline V gene are MGHRA and YSYEKL. The CDR3 spells CASSQSLQDNEKLFF. CDR3 DNA: TGCGCCAGCAGCCAGTCATTACAGGATAATGAAAAACTGTTTTTT.

V gene TRBV4-3 combines with J gene TRBJ2-5; D might be TRBD2 (5 bases). V gave up 4 bases and J gave up 1 base, with 13 bases separating them. CDR1 and CDR2 (germline): LGHNA, YSLEER. This CDR3 comprises 15 residues. The chain's CDR3 is CASSLGASLQETQYF. CDR3 bases: TGCGCCAGCAGCCTCGGAGCTAGCCTCCAAGAGACCCAGTACTTC.

The chain links TRBV7-9 to TRBJ2-7; possible D gene TRBD1, 5 bases. V was clipped by 5 bases and J by 5 bases, with 13 bases between them. Germline CDR1 is SEHNR and CDR2 is FQNEAQ (reference sequence). The CDR3 covers 13 residues. CDR3: CASSPLVRDEQYF. In DNA, the CDR3 is TGTGCCAGCAGCCCTTTAGTCAGGGACGAGCAGTACTTC. The full variable domain, with the rest looked up from reference TRBV7-9 and TRBJ2-7, is DTGVSQNPRHKITKRGQNVTFRCDPISEHNRLYWYRQTLGQGPEFLTYFQNEAQLEKSRLLSDRFSAERPKGSFSTLEIQRTEQGDSAMYLCASSPLVRDEQYFGPGTRLTVT.

The rearrangement joins TRBV7-2 to TRBJ2-7; TRBD1 agrees at 7 bases. The CDR3 sequence is 16 residues long. Germline CDR1 is SGHTA and CDR2 is FQGNSA. V lost 1 base to trimming and J lost 2 bases; unmatched junction nucleotides: 8. CDR3 sequence: CASSLEVSTGAYEQYF. The CDR3 nucleotides are TGTGCCAGCAGCTTAGAGGTCTCCACAGGGGCCTACGAGCAGTACTTC. The full variable domain, completed using reference TRBV7-2 and TRBJ2-7, is GAGVSQSPSNKVTEKGKDVELRCDPISGHTALYWYRQSLGQGLEFLIYFQGNSAPDKSGLPSDRFSAERTGGSVSTLTIQRTQQEDSAVYLCASSLEVSTGAYEQYFGPGTRLTVT.

The V and J genes are TRBV2 and TRBJ2-1; the match to TRBD2 covers 11 bases. V dropped 8 bases and J dropped 4; count of bases not matched to a gene: 10. There are 16 residues in the CDR3. Germline V CDR1 and CDR2: SNHLY, FYNNEI. For the CDR3, the DNA is TGTGCCAGCGGGGAACTAGCGGGGGAAATATACAATGAGCAGTTCTTC. Protein product: CASGELAGEIYNEQFF.

The chain links TRBV6-5 to TRBJ2-2; D is uncertain. CDR1 is MNHEY and CDR2 is SVGAGI in the germline V gene. The CDR3 length is 12 residues. Trimming took 6 bases from V and 3 from J, leaving 5 bases between them. CDR3 bases: TGTGCCAGCAGCTCCGACACCGGGGAGCTGTTTTTT. This encodes CASSSDTGELFF.

V gene TRBV5-8 combines with J gene TRBJ2-1; D remains ambiguous. This CDR3 spans 16 amino acids. Trimming took off 2 bases at V and 0 bases at J, with 12 bases between the two ends. CDR1 is SGHTS and CDR2 is YDEGEE in the germline V gene. CDR3 region: CASSFTGFSSYNEQFF. CDR3 DNA: TGTGCCAGCAGCTTCACCGGTTTTAGCTCCTACAATGAGCAGTTCTTC.

V usage is TRBV5-4 and J usage is TRBJ2-5; 9 bases agree with TRBD2. V shed 4 bases and J 5 bases; nucleotides not matched to a gene: 9. Germline assignment: CDR1 SGHNT and CDR2 YYREEE (reference sequence). The CDR3 is 15 residues long. CDR3 in DNA: TGTGCCAGCAGCCGAGCGGGGACTAGCATGGAGACCCAGTACTTC. Amino acids: CASSRAGTSMETQYF.

This CDR3 reads CASAGVNEQYF. The CDR3 bases are TGCGCCAGCGCCGGGGTTAACGAGCAGTACTTC. This chain connects TRBV5-1 to TRBJ2-5, with TRBD2 as a possible D gene (5 bases). The closer fit of TRBJ2-7 to the DNA end suggests the J call may be wrong. Germline loops: CDR1 SGHRS, CDR2 YFSETQ. The CDR3 is made up of 11 amino acids.

The chain links TRBV7-9 to TRBJ2-2, with no clear D. Germline CDR1 and CDR2: SEHNR and FQNEAQ (reference sequence). The CDR3 loop spans 18 amino acids. V was cut by 0 bases and J by 0 bases, with 14 bases left in between. CDR3 amino acids: CASSLASSDGSNTGELFF. The CDR3 region has the DNA TGTGCCAGCAGCTTAGCGAGCAGCGACGGATCGAACACCGGGGAGCTGTTTTTT.

In its sample, this clone was seen once. The CDR3 DNA reads TGTGCCAGTAGTATGGGGCGTAGCAATCAGCCCCAGCATTTT. Translated: CASSMGRSNQPQHF. The chain couples TRBV19 to TRBJ1-5, with D perhaps matching TRBD1 (5 bases). The germline gives CDR1 LNHDA, CDR2 SQIVND (reference sequence). V gave up 3 bases and J gave up 0 bases, with 6 bases separating them. This CDR3 region has 14 residues.

This clone was seen a single time. The chain carries TRBV6-5 and TRBJ1-1; 7 positions match TRBD1. The CDR3 spans 14 residues. Germline V lookup: CDR1 MNHEY, CDR2 SVGAGI. The ends lost 4 bases at V and 9 bases at J; junction bases unmatched: 11. CDR3 sequence reads: CASSSARQGVKAFF. The CDR3 DNA reads TGTGCCAGCAGTTCCGCTCGACAGGGCGTAAAAGCTTTCTTT.

V gene TRBV5-1 combines with J gene TRBJ1-1; D ambiguous. Trimming removed 1 base from V and 7 bases from J, with 11 bases in between. CDR3 size: 13 residues. In germline, CDR1 is SGHRS, CDR2 YFSETQ. The CDR3 region has the DNA TGCGCCAGCAGCTTGCCACGCGAGGGTGAAGCTTTCTTT. It specifies CASSLPREGEAFF.

The V and J genes are TRBV7-2 and TRBJ2-1, with 9 bases lining up with TRBD2. Looked up from germline, CDR1 is SGHTA and CDR2 is FQGNSA. The CDR3 covers 16 residues. Trimming took 6 bases from V and 0 from J; bases not matched to a gene: 6. In nucleotides, the CDR3 is TGTGCCAGCAGATTTAGCGGGGGAAGCTCCTACAATGAGCAGTTCTTC. Translating gives CASRFSGGSSYNEQFF.

This clone was counted once. The chain employs TRBV30 and TRBJ2-4; 8 bases are shared with TRBD1. The length of the CDR3 is 15 residues. V lost 0 bases to trimming and J lost 3 bases; unmatched junction nucleotides: 4. Germline V CDR1 and CDR2: GTSNPN, SVGIG (reference sequence). Written as DNA, the CDR3 is TGTGCCTGGAGTGTACCAGGGGGCAGCAAAAACATTCAGTACTTC. Its protein is CAWSVPGGSKNIQYF.

In its sample, this clone was seen once. CDR3 sequence reads: CASSDVAGGTYEQYF. The CDR3 bases are TGCGCCAGCAGTGATGTGGCGGGGGGGACCTACGAGCAGTACTTC. This chain connects TRBV10-2 to TRBJ2-7, with TRBD2 identical over 9 bases. Trimming at V came to 3 bases and at J to 2 bases, leaving 5 bases not matched to a gene. CDR1 is WSHSY and CDR2 is SAAADI in the germline V gene. CDR3 size: 15 residues.

This clone has a single count. V and J are TRBV18 and TRBJ1-1; unclear D gene. This CDR3 spans 14 amino acids. Germline V gene sequence: CDR1 KGHSH, CDR2 LQKENI. Trimming cost V 3 bases and J 0 bases, with 8 bases left between them. The CDR3 DNA reads as TGTGCCAGCTCACCGGCAGTTTTGAACACTGAAGCTTTCTTT. Protein sequence: CASSPAVLNTEAFF.

V usage is TRBV2 and J usage is TRBJ1-2; D possibly corresponds to TRBD1 (6 bases). CDR3 size: 12 residues. V dropped 8 bases and J dropped 8 bases, with 15 bases sitting between them. The germline CDR1 and CDR2 sequences are SNHLY and FYNNEI. CDR3 nucleotide sequence: TGTGCCAGCGTACAGGGTAGTGAAGGCTACACCTTC. It specifies CASVQGSEGYTF.

This chain links TRBV7-8 with TRBJ2-7, with D possibly being TRBD2 (6 bases). Germline CDR1 is SGHVS and CDR2 is FQNEAQ. The V end lost 0 bases, the J end lost 0 bases, and 12 bases lay between the germline ends. The CDR3 is made up of 16 amino acids. The CDR3 loop reads CASSLAGLAYSYEQYF. CDR3 DNA sequence: TGTGCCAGCAGCTTAGCGGGACTGGCTTACTCCTACGAGCAGTACTTC.

The CDR3: CASSYGGADEKLFF. The DNA for the CDR3 is TGTGCCAGCAGTTACGGGGGGGCCGATGAAAAACTGTTTTTT. The J gene is TRBJ1-4, the V gene TRBV6-5, with D perhaps TRBD1 (6 bases). The CDR3 contains 14 residues. The V end lost 2 bases, the J end lost 6 bases, and 10 bases lay between the germline ends. Germline V gene data show CDR1 as MNHEY and CDR2 as SVGAGI.